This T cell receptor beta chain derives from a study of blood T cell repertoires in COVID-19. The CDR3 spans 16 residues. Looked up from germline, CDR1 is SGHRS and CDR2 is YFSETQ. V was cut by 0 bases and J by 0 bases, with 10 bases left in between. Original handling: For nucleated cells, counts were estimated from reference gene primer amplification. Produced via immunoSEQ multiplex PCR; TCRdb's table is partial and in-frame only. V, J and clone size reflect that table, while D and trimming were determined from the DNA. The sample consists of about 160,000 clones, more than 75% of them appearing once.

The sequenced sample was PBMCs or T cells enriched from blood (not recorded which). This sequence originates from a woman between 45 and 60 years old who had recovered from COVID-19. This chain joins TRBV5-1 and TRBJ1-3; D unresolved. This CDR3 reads CASSLVPESSGNTIYF. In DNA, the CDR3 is TGCGCCAGCAGCTTGGTGCCGGAGAGCTCTGGAAACACCATATATTTT.